The 20 T cell receptor beta chains in this list originate from one sample, sequenced in a study of T cells in Graves' hyperthyroidism and ophthalmopathy. It was RNA transcripts that yielded the amplified TCR beta CDR3 regions. An initial round of RT-PCR targeting the TCR CDR3 relied on the HTBI primer set. A single record per CDR3 protein comes from TCRdb applying MiXCR to the multiplex PCR reads. The table includes roughly 700,000 distinct CDR3 sequences, roughly a third detected once. The sequencing input was blood. These TCRs come from a woman in her thirties or forties with Graves' hyperthyroidism.

Details on this clonotype: A read error may produce the germline difference seen at one junction end. This chain connects TRBV7-9 to TRBJ2-1; tentative D call: TRBD1 (5 bases). The CDR3 totals 13 residues. Germline CDR1 SEHNR, CDR2 FQNEAQ (reference sequence). CDR3 nucleotide sequence: TGCGCCAGCAGCATCGCAAGGGGTGATGAGCAGTTCTTC. Translating it yields CASSIARGDEQFF.

This clonotype has more than one count but fewer than ten. The genes are TRBV19 and TRBJ2-2, with TRBD1 matching over 7 bases. The length of the CDR3 is 15 residues. Per germline, CDR1 LNHDA and CDR2 SQIVND (reference sequence). J gave up 4 bases and V 5 bases, and 7 bases lay outside the gene matches. The CDR3 nucleotides are TGTGCCAGTAGTTCACAGGGGTCGGGCACCGGGGAGCTGTTTTTT. Translated: CASSSQGSGTGELFF.

The chain uses TRBV12-3 or TRBV12-4 and TRBJ2-2, with TRBD1 matching 10 bases. Trimming at V came to 7 bases and at J to 6 bases, leaving 5 bases not matched to a gene. The CDR3 covers 14 residues. CDR3 DNA sequence: TGTGCCAGCACCCGGGACAGGGGTTCCGGGGAGCTGTTTTTT. Translating gives CASTRDRGSGELFF.

V and J are TRBV24-1 and TRBJ2-5; D gene uncertain. With 4 bases removed from V and 1 base from J, the gap between germline ends came to 12 bases. This CDR3 has 15 amino acids. CDR1 is KGHDR and CDR2 is SFDVKD in the germline V gene. DNA of the CDR3: TGTGCCACCAGTGACCCCCTGGACGGCCAAGAGACCCAGTACTTC. Its protein product is CATSDPLDGQETQYF.

This clonotype has ten or more counts. The chain employs TRBV10-3 and TRBJ1-2; D is ambiguous. V lost 0 bases to trimming and J lost 8 bases, with 7 bases between them. The CDR3 contains 12 residues. Germline CDR1 ENHRY, CDR2 SYGVKD. The CDR3 is CAISESYRGYTF. In DNA form, the CDR3 reads TGTGCCATCAGTGAGTCTTACCGGGGCTACACCTTC.

The chain carries TRBV15 and TRBJ1-5; D is unresolved. The CDR3 is 15 amino acids. With 0 bases removed from V and 6 bases from J, the gap between germline ends came to 12 bases. Germline values: CDR1 LNHNV, CDR2 YYDKDF (reference sequence). The CDR3 nucleotides read TGTGCCACCAGCAGAGATGGAACAATCGGTCAGCCCCAGCATTTT. It encodes CATSRDGTIGQPQHF.

This CDR3 reads CATGGASGNGEQFF. Written as DNA, the CDR3 is TGTGCCACGGGGGGAGCTAGCGGGAATGGTGAGCAGTTCTTC. V gene TRBV10-3 combines with J gene TRBJ2-1, with TRBD2 matching 9 bases. In germline, CDR1 is ENHRY, CDR2 SYGVKD. V was pared by 10 bases and J by 9 bases, with 13 bases of the junction left unmatched. The CDR3 loop spans 14 amino acids.

V usage is TRBV2 and J usage is TRBJ2-3; no clear D gene. From germline, CDR1 is SNHLY and CDR2 FYNNEI. Trimming took 5 bases from V and 4 from J, leaving 16 bases between them. CDR3 length: 15 residues. This CDR3 reads CASSYETSASDTQYF. The CDR3 DNA is TGTGCCAGCAGTTACGAGACTTCGGCTTCAGATACGCAGTATTTT.

This clonotype occurred a few times. The J gene is TRBJ2-5, the V gene TRBV29-1, with a weak D call TRBD2 (5 bases). CDR3 length: 12 amino acids. Between the trimmed V and J ends, which lost 5 bases and 2 bases, there was a span of 9 bases. The germline gives CDR1 SQVTM, CDR2 ANQGSEA. CDR3 sequence reads: CSVFEGQETQYF. The CDR3 DNA sequence: TGCAGCGTTTTCGAGGGACAAGAGACCCAGTACTTC.

This clonotype was counted only a few times. The genes are TRBV5-4 and TRBJ1-1, with TRBD1 as a possible D gene (5 bases). Trimming pared 0 bases from V and 0 bases from J, leaving 9 bases between. The CDR3 length is 15 residues. Germline CDR1 reads SGHNT; CDR2 reads YYREEE (reference sequence). CDR3 protein: CASSLVRGVNTEAFF. In DNA form, the CDR3 reads TGTGCCAGCAGCTTGGTGCGGGGGGTGAACACTGAAGCTTTCTTT.

This clonotype was seen repeatedly, ten times or more. The chain joins TRBV24-1 to TRBJ1-3, with D uncertain. The V gene's germline CDR1 is KGHDR and CDR2 SFDVKD. CDR3 length: 15 residues. V gave up 3 bases and J gave up 0 bases, with 8 bases separating them. The CDR3 bases are TGTGCCACCAGTGATCCCGCCTACTCTGGAAACACCATATATTTT. This gives the protein CATSDPAYSGNTIYF.

The V call is TRBV7-2, the J call TRBJ2-3, with TRBD2 matching 8 bases. This CDR3 is 14 amino acids long. The junction had 2 bases not matched to a gene; V was cut back by 5 bases and J by 1 base. The V gene's germline CDR1 is SGHTA and CDR2 FQGNSA. CDR3 sequence: CASSETSGTDTQYF. CDR3 DNA: TGTGCCAGCAGCGAGACTAGCGGCACAGATACGCAGTATTTT.

Note on this clonotype: At one end the junction does not follow the germline gene, possibly because of a read error. V usage is TRBV7-2 and J usage is TRBJ2-7; TRBD2 matches 7 bases. The CDR3 length is 17 residues. Germline CDR1 and CDR2: SGHTA and FQGNSA. CDR3 DNA sequence: TGCGCCAGCAGCCCTCAGATCCCTGCGGGGGACTCCTACGAGCAGTACTTC. It encodes CASSPQIPAGDSYEQYF.

This clonotype was observed many times. V usage is TRBV19 and J usage is TRBJ1-1, with 7 bases lining up with TRBD1. V shed 5 bases, J shed 10 bases, and the junction held 19 bases outside the gene matches. Per germline, CDR1 LNHDA and CDR2 SQIVND (reference sequence). The CDR3 extends over 16 amino acids. The CDR3 protein is CASSSRQGSTLLGAFF. CDR3 nucleotides: TGTGCCAGTAGTTCACGACAGGGATCCACCCTCCTGGGAGCTTTCTTT.

The rearrangement links TRBV5-6 to TRBJ1-1; no reliable D call. This CDR3 is 14 amino acids long. In germline, CDR1 is SGHDT, CDR2 YYEEEE. V lost 0 bases to trimming and J lost 5 bases, with 11 bases between them. This CDR3 is CASSLEVMLTEAFF. The CDR3 DNA reads as TGTGCCAGCAGCTTGGAGGTGATGTTGACTGAAGCTTTCTTT.

The genes are TRBV7-2 and TRBJ2-7; D call uncertain. In germline, CDR1 is SGHTA, CDR2 FQGNSA. The CDR3 extends over 16 amino acids. Trimming shortened V by 5 bases and J by 4 bases, and 21 bases separated the two germline ends. CDR3 residues: CASSPRRRQNLYEQYF. The CDR3 DNA reads TGTGCCAGCAGCCCCCGGCGGCGGCAGAATCTTTACGAGCAGTACTTC.

The J gene is TRBJ2-7, the V gene TRBV29-1, with D possibly matching TRBD2 (5 bases). With 3 bases removed from V and 3 bases from J, the gap between germline ends came to 12 bases. Germline loops: CDR1 SQVTM, CDR2 ANQGSEA. There are 13 residues in the CDR3. Here the CDR3 reads CSVDGMGNYEQYF. For the CDR3, the DNA is TGCAGCGTTGACGGGATGGGGAACTACGAGCAGTACTTC.

V is TRBV9 and J is TRBJ1-1, with TRBD1 matching over 12 bases. Germline CDR1 SGDLS, CDR2 YYNGEE. The CDR3 loop spans 17 amino acids. V shed 0 bases and J 5 bases; nucleotides not matched to a gene: 8. The DNA of the CDR3 is TGTGCCAGCAGCGTAGAATTGGGACAGGGGGCTGGGACTGAAGCTTTCTTT. Its protein is CASSVELGQGAGTEAFF.

This clonotype has ten or more counts. This rearrangement joins TRBV7-2 to TRBJ2-7; D gene ambiguous. The CDR3 contains 16 residues. Germline CDR1 reads SGHTA; CDR2 reads FQGNSA. V was pared by 6 bases and J by 0 bases, with 18 bases between. The CDR3 bases are TGTGCCAGCAGTCTAGGCGATGTGGCGGCCTCCTACGAGCAGTACTTC. As protein: CASSLGDVAASYEQYF.

The count of this clonotype is one. The gene calls are TRBV10-3 and TRBJ2-2, with TRBD1 matching 7 bases. The trim removed 8 bases at V and 7 bases at J, leaving 16 bases unmatched. The CDR3 loop spans 16 amino acids. Looked up from germline, CDR1 is ENHRY and CDR2 is SYGVKD. The CDR3 region has the DNA TGTGCCATCTCCCCCAGGGGGATGAAGCTTAACGGGGAGCTGTTTTTT. This encodes CAISPRGMKLNGELFF.